This TCR beta chain was captured by sequencing in a study of T cells in Graves' hyperthyroidism and ophthalmopathy (dated by TCRdb to 2018 to 2020). Regarding the complete study: Peripheral blood samples were taken at initial diagnosis, before any treatment was given. To identify distinguishing TCR V-J signatures, a discovery cohort of about 100 patients was used, comprising 43 with Graves' ophthalmopathy and roughly 60 with stable Graves' hyperthyroidism. Prospective prediction of ophthalmopathy was tested in an independent validation cohort consisting of some 19 hyperthyroidism patients and more than 15 patients who later progressed to ophthalmopathy. The roughly 91 discovery patients were randomly divided into training and test sets at a 7:3 ratio. The study also compared thyroid tissue and blood T-cell repertoires from about 6 Graves' hyperthyroidism patients. After sampling, hyperthyroidism patients received methimazole starting at 30 mg daily, and ophthalmopathy patients received high-dose intravenous methylprednisolone. The paper describes TCR Vbeta CDR3 sequencing of fewer than 150 peripheral blood samples, made up of around 41 ophthalmopathy patients, around 78 hyperthyroidism patients and some 17 progressor patients.

A patient counted as having stable Graves' hyperthyroidism if no progression to ophthalmopathy occurred over 18 months of follow-up. Hyperthyroidism patients were aged 18 to 65 years and newly diagnosed, with disease duration of less than 2 months. Any patient with an uncontrolled infection, another autoimmune disease, pregnancy or lactation was excluded. Clinical symptoms, serum thyroxine and TRAb, thyroid ultrasound, and orbital computed tomography formed the basis for the diagnoses. Ficoll-Paque density gradient centrifugation was used to isolate PBMCs from 8.5 to 10 ml of fresh peripheral blood. Total RNA was extracted using Trizol reagent, and RNA quality was assessed on an Agilent 2100 Bioanalyzer. The CDR3 starts with the cysteine, ends with the phenylalanine, and has 15 residues. Left in the record is the CDR3 DNA by itself, 45 bases read in frame from the first base. The germline V gene gives CDR1 as SGDLS and CDR2 as YYNGEE. The trim is 4 bases for V and 3 bases for J, with a gap of 17 bases between the germline ends.

To note about this clonotype: It has no known antigen specificity. No much larger clone exists at a distance of one base, and base qualities are not known.

The TCR beta CDR3 regions were amplified from the RNA transcripts. For the first round of RT-PCR on the TCR CDR3, the HTBI primer set was used together with the Qiagen OneStep RT-PCR kit. A second multiplex PCR round built the libraries, followed by size selection and purification. Libraries were sequenced paired-end with 100 bp reads on an Illumina HiSeq2000. The source study handled its data this way. SOAPnuke was used to process the raw data, with reads discarded if the reads contained adapters or uncalled bases, had a mean Phred below 15, or lacked an exact constant-primer or identifier match. High-quality paired reads were merged using COPE v1.2.5, and each unique nucleotide sequence was defined as a clonotype. Clonotypes were aligned to IMGT TRBV, TRBD and TRBJ reference segments using MiTCR v1.1. Analysis was restricted to V-J combinations with a frequency above 0.0001, which covered approximately 99% of repertoires. The TCS score was defined as F50 (clonal expansion) divided by E x V (chaos), with BLOSUM62-based TCRdist calculated between CDR3 peptides within each V-J. Welch's t-statistics and random forest reduced roughly 500 V-J features to around 14, which were used in a naive Bayes classifier (R e1071). TCRdb reprocessing: public reads trimmed at Q25 with fastp, clones called with MiXCR, in-frame beta chains kept. Here each entry gathers all rows of one CDR3 protein and keeps the most common genes and DNA. The V and J calls shown here were made by TCRdb, not taken from the authors' results. Across this sample there are about 560,000 distinct CDR3 sequences, with less than 20% seen only once. Together, the top ten hold about 7% of the sample.

Broad study findings and their caveats: In validation, the model predicted progression to ophthalmopathy a median of about 6.5 months before onset, with over 60% sensitivity and 72.22% specificity. Sample size was not statistically predetermined, and investigators were not blinded to group allocation. In cross-validation, a model built on a 13 V-J signature told ophthalmopathy apart from stable hyperthyroidism with approximately 90% sensitivity and around 81% specificity, and in testing the same model reached 80%/75%. Most expanded thyroid clonotypes (frequency above 0.001) were also detected in blood, suggesting blood repertoires may reflect thyroid immune responses.

This TCR came from a woman under 40 with Graves' hyperthyroidism. The rearranged chain carries TRBV9 and TRBJ2-7; the D gene is tentatively TRBD1 or TRBD2, each matching 5 bases. The sequenced material came from blood. The CDR3: CASSPGQGVIYEQYF. The nucleotide sequence reads TGTGCCAGCAGCCCGGGGCAAGGGGTTATCTACGAGCAGTACTTC.